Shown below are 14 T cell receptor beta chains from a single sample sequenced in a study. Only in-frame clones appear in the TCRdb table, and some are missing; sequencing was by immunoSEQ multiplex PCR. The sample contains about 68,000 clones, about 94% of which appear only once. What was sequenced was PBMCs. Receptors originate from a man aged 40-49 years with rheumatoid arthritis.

The CDR3 region has the DNA TGTGCCAGCAGTTTTAGACAACAGGCGTACCAAGAGACCCAGTACTTC. Translation: CASSFRQQAYQETQYF. This rearrangement joins TRBV28 to TRBJ2-5, with D perhaps matching TRBD1 (5 bases). This CDR3 is built from 16 residues. Germline values: CDR1 MDHEN, CDR2 SYDVKM. Trimming removed 3 bases at V and 0 bases at J, with 14 bases between.

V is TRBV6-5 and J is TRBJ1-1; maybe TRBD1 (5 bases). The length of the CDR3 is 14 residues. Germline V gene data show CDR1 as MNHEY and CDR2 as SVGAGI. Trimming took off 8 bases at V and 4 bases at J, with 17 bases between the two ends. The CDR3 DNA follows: TGTGCCAGCCCAGGATGGGGGAGCGGCACTGAAGCTTTCTTT. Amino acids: CASPGWGSGTEAFF.

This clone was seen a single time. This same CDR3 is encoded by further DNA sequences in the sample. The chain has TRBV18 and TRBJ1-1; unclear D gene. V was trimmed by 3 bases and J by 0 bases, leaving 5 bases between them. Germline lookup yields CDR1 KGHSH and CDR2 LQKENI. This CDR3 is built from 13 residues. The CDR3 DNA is TGTGCCAGCTCACCTGGGATGAACACTGAAGCTTTCTTT. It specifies CASSPGMNTEAFF.

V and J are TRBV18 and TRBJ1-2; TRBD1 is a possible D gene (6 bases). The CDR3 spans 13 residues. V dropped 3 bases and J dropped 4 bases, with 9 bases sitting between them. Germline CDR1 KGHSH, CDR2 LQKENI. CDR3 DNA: TGTGCCAGCTCACCGACAGGAAGCTATGGCTACACCTTC. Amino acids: CASSPTGSYGYTF.

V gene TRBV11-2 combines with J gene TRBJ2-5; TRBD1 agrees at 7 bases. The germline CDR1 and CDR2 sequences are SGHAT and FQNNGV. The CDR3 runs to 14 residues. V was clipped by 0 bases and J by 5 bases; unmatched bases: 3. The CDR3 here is CASSLESRGETQYF. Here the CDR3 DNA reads TGTGCCAGCAGCTTAGAGTCCAGGGGGGAGACCCAGTACTTC.

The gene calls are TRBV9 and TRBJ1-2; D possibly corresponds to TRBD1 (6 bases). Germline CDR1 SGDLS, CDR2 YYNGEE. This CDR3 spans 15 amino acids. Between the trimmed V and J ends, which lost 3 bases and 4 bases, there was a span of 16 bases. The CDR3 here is CASSAEQGLPYGYTF. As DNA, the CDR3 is TGTGCCAGCAGCGCCGAACAGGGCCTTCCCTATGGCTACACCTTC.

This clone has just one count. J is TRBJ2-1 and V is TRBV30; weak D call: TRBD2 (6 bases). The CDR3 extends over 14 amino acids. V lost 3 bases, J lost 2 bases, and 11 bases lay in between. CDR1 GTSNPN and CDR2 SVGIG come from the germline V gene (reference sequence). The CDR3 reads CAWSRGMTYNEQFF. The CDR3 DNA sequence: TGTGCCTGGAGCCGGGGGATGACCTACAATGAGCAGTTCTTC.

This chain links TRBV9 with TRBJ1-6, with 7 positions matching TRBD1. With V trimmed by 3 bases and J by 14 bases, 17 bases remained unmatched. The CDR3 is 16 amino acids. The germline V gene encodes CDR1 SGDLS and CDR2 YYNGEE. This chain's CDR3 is CASSGGNTGVEAALHF. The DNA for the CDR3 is TGTGCCAGCAGCGGGGGAAACACAGGGGTTGAGGCGGCCCTCCACTTT.

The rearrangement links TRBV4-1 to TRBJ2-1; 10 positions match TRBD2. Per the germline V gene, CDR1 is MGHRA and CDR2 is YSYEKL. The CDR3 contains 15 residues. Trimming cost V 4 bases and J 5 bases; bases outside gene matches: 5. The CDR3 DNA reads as TGCGCCAGCAGCCGAGCGGGGGGGCTTAACAATGAGCAGTTCTTC. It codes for CASSRAGGLNNEQFF.

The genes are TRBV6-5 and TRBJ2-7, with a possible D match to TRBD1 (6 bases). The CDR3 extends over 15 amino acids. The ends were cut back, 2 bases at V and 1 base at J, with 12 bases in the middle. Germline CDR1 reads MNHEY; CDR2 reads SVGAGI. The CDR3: CASSYGRGMSYEQYF. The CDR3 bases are TGTGCCAGCAGTTACGGCAGGGGAATGTCCTACGAGCAGTACTTC.

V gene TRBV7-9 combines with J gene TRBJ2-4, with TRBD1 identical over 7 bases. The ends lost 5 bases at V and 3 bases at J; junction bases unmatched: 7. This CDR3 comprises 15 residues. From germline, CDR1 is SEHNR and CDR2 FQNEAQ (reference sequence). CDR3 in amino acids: CASSLEGAGKNIQYF. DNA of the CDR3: TGTGCCAGCAGCCTTGAGGGGGCGGGCAAAAACATTCAGTACTTC. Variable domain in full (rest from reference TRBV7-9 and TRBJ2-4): DTGVSQNPRHKITKRGQNVTFRCDPISEHNRLYWYRQTLGQGPEFLTYFQNEAQLEKSRLLSDRFSAERPKGSFSTLEIQRTEQGDSAMYLCASSLEGAGKNIQYFGAGTRLSVL.

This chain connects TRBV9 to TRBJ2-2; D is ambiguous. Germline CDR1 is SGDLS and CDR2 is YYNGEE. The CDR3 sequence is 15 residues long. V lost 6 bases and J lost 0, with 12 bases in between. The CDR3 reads CASNLRGANTGELFF. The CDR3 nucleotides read TGTGCCAGCAATCTCCGTGGGGCGAACACCGGGGAGCTGTTTTTT.

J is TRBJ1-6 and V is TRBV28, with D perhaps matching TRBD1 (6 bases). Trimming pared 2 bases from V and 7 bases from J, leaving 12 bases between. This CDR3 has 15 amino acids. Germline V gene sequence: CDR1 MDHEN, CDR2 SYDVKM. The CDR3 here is CASSLATGTNSPLHF. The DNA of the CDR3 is TGTGCCAGCAGTTTAGCCACAGGGACCAATTCACCCCTCCACTTT.

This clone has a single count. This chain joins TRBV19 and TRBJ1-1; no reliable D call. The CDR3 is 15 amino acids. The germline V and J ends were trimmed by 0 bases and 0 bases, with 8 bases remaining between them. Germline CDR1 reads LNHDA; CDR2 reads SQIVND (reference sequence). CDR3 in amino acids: CASSIDLLVNTEAFF. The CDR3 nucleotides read TGTGCCAGTAGTATAGATCTTCTTGTGAACACTGAAGCTTTCTTT.